This T cell receptor beta chain was sequenced during a study of identical twins. Each donor was a healthy Caucasian. The CDR3 totals 20 residues. Trimming stripped 1 base from V and 0 bases from J, with 23 bases between. Germline V gene lookup returns CDR1 MNHEY and CDR2 SMNVEV (reference sequence). A single record per CDR3 protein comes from TCRdb applying MiXCR to the 5' RACE reads. This repertoire shows 650,000 to 800,000 distinct CDR3 sequences, roughly 8% found once; its top ten account for 0.98%. In regard to this clonotype: Antigen specificity is unknown.

The study, taken as a whole, reports: Partly confounded zero-insertion analyses could result from invariant MAIT and iNKT cells. Cord blood beta clonotypes that were abundant carried fewer insertions, and memory repertoires showed no such trend. There was an excess of low generation probability in the out-of-frame alpha sequences that twins shared.

This sample also belongs to another study, concerning yellow fever vaccine responses in identical twins.

This chain uses TRBV27 with TRBJ2-3; D possibly corresponds to TRBD2 (5 bases). Material: PBMCs. The source of this sequence is a young woman in good health. The CDR3 loop is CASSLFPPGVRGSSTDTQYF. The CDR3 DNA is TGTGCCAGCAGTTTATTTCCCCCCGGGGTCCGTGGTTCTAGCACAGATACGCAGTATTTT.